Presented here are 5 T cell receptor beta chains from one specimen sequenced in a study of blood T cell repertoires in COVID-19. The data were produced by immunoSEQ multiplex PCR, yet TCRdb's version contains in-frame clones alone and is incomplete. The sample has hundreds of thousands of clones, about 90% seen once; the top ten hold approximately 3.1%. The sample consisted of PBMCs or T cells enriched from blood (not recorded which). The receptors were gathered from a woman aged 45-65 years in a cohort exposed to, infected with or recovered from COVID-19 (not recorded which).

This chain joins TRBV19 and TRBJ2-7; 8 bases align to TRBD1. CDR1 and CDR2 (germline): LNHDA, SQIVND (reference sequence). With 7 bases clipped from V and 0 bases from J, the junction kept 5 bases outside the gene matches. The CDR3 is 14 amino acids. In nucleotides, the CDR3 is TGTGCCAGTACCAGGGACAGGAGCTCCTACGAGCAGTACTTC. This encodes CASTRDRSSYEQYF.

J is TRBJ1-2 and V is TRBV20-1, with 9 bases matching TRBD1. Germline assignment: CDR1 DFQATT and CDR2 SNEGSKA (reference sequence). V trimming: 3 bases; J trimming: 6 bases; junction bases outside the gene matches: 5. The CDR3 has 13 residues. The CDR3, as DNA: TGCAGTGCTAGTCTCCGGACAGGGGATGGCTACACCTTC. The encoded protein is CSASLRTGDGYTF.

The chain carries TRBV4-1 and TRBJ2-5, with a possible D match to TRBD2 (5 bases). The germline gives CDR1 MGHRA, CDR2 YSYEKL. Deletions cut 1 base from V and 5 bases from J, with 14 bases between. The CDR3 is 15 residues long. The CDR3 region has the DNA TGCGCCAGCAGCCAAGGCACTCCGACGGGGGAGACCCAGTACTTC. Protein sequence: CASSQGTPTGETQYF.

The rearrangement uses TRBV5-4 and TRBJ1-3, with TRBD1 identical over 7 bases. Trimming at V came to 9 bases and at J to 3 bases, leaving 6 bases not matched to a gene. The germline gives CDR1 SGHNT, CDR2 YYREEE (reference sequence). The CDR3 has 13 amino acids. Written as DNA, the CDR3 is TGTGCCACTACCACAGGGGTTGGAAACACCATATATTTT. Residues: CATTTGVGNTIYF.

This chain links TRBV28 with TRBJ1-5; TRBD1 matches at 11 bases. There are 18 residues in the CDR3. Looked up from germline, CDR1 is MDHEN and CDR2 is SYDVKM. The junction had 9 bases not matched to a gene; V was cut back by 5 bases and J by 0 bases. The CDR3 coding sequence is TGTGCCAGCAGTAGGGGGACAGGGGGTTCTTATAGCAATCAGCCCCAGCATTTT. Translating it yields CASSRGTGGSYSNQPQHF.